These 10 T cell receptor beta chains came from one sample sequenced in a study of beta chain features in type 1 diabetes. Every bit of the isolated RNA underwent reverse transcription, so sequencing read expressed TCRB transcripts. Assay used: immunoSEQ multiplex PCR; TCRdb lists only in-frame clones, some missing. The sample holds a few hundred thousand clones, over 8.5% seen once. No antigen has been identified for these receptors. Overall study results and limits: TCRB CDR3s from Type 1 diabetes patients were moderately but significantly shorter in all four CD4+ subsets.

The sample was central memory CD4+ T cells from blood. The source is a man aged 25 to 45 with type 1 diabetes.

In this sample, this clone turned up a few times. The chain couples TRBV5-1 to TRBJ2-2; 9 nucleotides agree with TRBD1. The germline V gene encodes CDR1 SGHRS and CDR2 YFSETQ. The CDR3 consists of 16 residues. J lost 8 bases, V lost 2 bases, and 10 bases had no gene match. The DNA of the CDR3 is TGCGCCAGCAGCTTTTCGGGACAGGGTTCGTCAGGGGAGCTGTTTTTT. Protein product: CASSFSGQGSSGELFF.

The DNA for the CDR3 is TGTGCCAGCAGACCCGGACAGACTATCTATGGCTACACCTTC. Amino acids: CASRPGQTIYGYTF. This sequence joins TRBV6-5 and TRBJ1-2; TRBD1 is a possible D gene (6 bases). Germline V gene sequence: CDR1 MNHEY, CDR2 SVGAGI. This CDR3 region has 14 residues. V was shortened by 6 bases and J by 4 bases, with 15 bases between the two germline ends.

The chain combines TRBV6-6 with TRBJ1-1; D might be TRBD1 (5 bases). CDR3 length: 15 residues. The V gene's germline CDR1 is MNHNY and CDR2 SVGAGI (reference sequence). V was pared by 7 bases and J by 0 bases, with 15 bases between. DNA for the CDR3: TGTGCCAGCACCGTAGGGGCAGCTATGAACACTGAAGCTTTCTTT. Translated, it gives CASTVGAAMNTEAFF.

The gene calls are TRBV7-9 and TRBJ1-5; 8 bases align to TRBD1. V trimming: 1 base; J trimming: 3 bases; junction bases outside the gene matches: 2. The CDR3 is 15 amino acids. CDR1 and CDR2 (germline): SEHNR, FQNEAQ (reference sequence). The CDR3 region is CASSLGQGANQPQHF. The CDR3 region has the DNA TGTGCCAGCAGCTTAGGGCAGGGGGCCAATCAGCCCCAGCATTTT.

This clone appeared a few times. This chain joins TRBV28 and TRBJ1-5; TRBD1 is a possible D gene (5 bases). CDR3 length equals 14 residues. CDR1 is MDHEN, CDR2 SYDVKM, per germline. Trimming stripped 0 bases from V and 6 bases from J, with 9 bases between. The CDR3: CASSLWAGSQPQHF. In DNA, the CDR3 is TGTGCCAGCAGTTTATGGGCAGGGAGTCAGCCCCAGCATTTT.

This clone was found a few times. The chain couples TRBV7-2 to TRBJ2-3, with 8 bases that match TRBD2. CDR1 and CDR2 from the germline V gene are SGHTA and FQGNSA. This CDR3 contains 16 residues. The trim removed 2 bases at V and 1 base at J, leaving 5 bases unmatched. CDR3 DNA sequence: TGTGCCAGCAGCTTAACGCTGACTAGCGGCACAGATACGCAGTATTTT. Translated: CASSLTLTSGTDTQYF. The full variable domain, completed using reference TRBV7-2 and TRBJ2-3, is GAGVSQSPSNKVTEKGKDVELRCDPISGHTALYWYRQSLGQGLEFLIYFQGNSAPDKSGLPSDRFSAERTGGSVSTLTIQRTQQEDSAVYLCASSLTLTSGTDTQYFGPGTRLTVL.

The chain combines TRBV5-1 with TRBJ2-1, with 11 bases matching TRBD2. Trimming at V came to 3 bases and at J to 6 bases, leaving 5 bases not matched to a gene. Germline V gene lookup returns CDR1 SGHRS and CDR2 YFSETQ. This CDR3 spans 15 amino acids. DNA of the CDR3: TGCGCCAGCAGCTCAACTAGCGGGAGCGTCAATGAGCAGTTCTTC. Encoded protein: CASSSTSGSVNEQFF. Drawing the rest from reference TRBV5-1 and TRBJ2-1, the complete variable domain is KAGVTQTPRYLIKTRGQQVTLSCSPISGHRSVSWYQQTPGQGLQFLFEYFSETQRNKGNFPGRFSGRQFSNSRSEMNVSTLELGDSALYLCASSSTSGSVNEQFFGPGTRLTVL.

The chain links TRBV29-1 to TRBJ2-3; D is unresolved. V gave up 4 bases and J gave up 0 bases, with 14 bases separating them. The length of the CDR3 is 15 residues. Germline V gene lookup returns CDR1 SQVTM and CDR2 ANQGSEA. CDR3 region: CSVAAGRVSTDTQYF. For the CDR3, the DNA is TGCAGCGTTGCGGCTGGACGGGTTAGCACAGATACGCAGTATTTT.

This clone was observed a handful of times. CDR3 residues: CATSRDPAGTFHQYF. The CDR3 DNA sequence: TGTGCCACCAGCAGAGACCCAGCGGGGACCTTTCACCAGTATTTT. V and J are TRBV15 and TRBJ2-3, with 7 positions matching TRBD2. V was pared by 0 bases and J by 12 bases, with 12 bases of the junction left unmatched. This CDR3 has 15 residues. Germline CDR1 reads LNHNV; CDR2 reads YYDKDF (reference sequence).

A word on this clone: A much bigger clone sits one base away, suggesting this may be a read error. The chain uses TRBV7-8 and TRBJ2-7; 7 bases map to TRBD2. With 0 bases clipped from V and 1 base from J, the junction kept 0 bases outside the gene matches. This CDR3 is built from 14 residues. Germline V lookup: CDR1 SGHVS, CDR2 FQNEAQ. CDR3 loop: CASSLAGGSYEQYF. CDR3 nucleotides: TGTGCCAGCAGCTTAGCGGGGGGGTCCTACGAGCAGTACTTC.